This T cell receptor (beta chain) was observed in a study of cytomegalovirus exposure and HLA in healthy donors. Points from the study as a whole: Accounts indicate the classifier identified cytomegalovirus status with strong specificity and sensitivity.

Worth noting for this clone: Its antigen is not known.

Sequencing used immunoSEQ multiplex PCR; TCRdb keeps in-frame clones, though not all of them. The top ten hold 2% to 2.5% of the sample, which has 150,000 to 200,000 clones, 85% seen once. Trimming at V came to 4 bases and at J to 5 bases, leaving 2 bases not matched to a gene. Germline V gene sequence: CDR1 SGHRS, CDR2 YFSETQ. The CDR3 loop spans 13 amino acids. The rearrangement joins TRBV5-1 to TRBJ2-2; 7 positions match TRBD1. The sequence came from a man aged 25 to 45 in good health and CMV-seropositive. Sequencing input: PBMCs. CDR3 DNA: TGCGCCAGCAGCCTACAGGGGACCGGGGAGCTGTTTTTT. Translation: CASSLQGTGELFF.